This is a list of T cell receptor beta chains from one sample in a study of cytomegalovirus exposure and HLA in healthy donors. The repertoire was sequenced with immunoSEQ multiplex PCR; TCRdb's copy has only in-frame clones and lacks some. The sample records more than 150,000 clones, around 83% being singletons. The sample comprised PBMCs. The receptors were gathered from a woman between 18 and 29 years old in good health and CMV-seronegative. CDR3s include the opening cysteine and the closing phenylalanine or tryptophan. A D gene is named only where the DNA matches it firmly. Expanded clones get a size class; other rows say once, few or many, or leave the size out.

J: TRBJ2-7
size: -
D: TRBD1
V: TRBV5-1
length: 13
CDR3: CASWDAGGYEQYF
DNA: TGCGCCAGCTGGGACGCAGGGGGCTACGAGCAGTACTTC

J: TRBJ2-7
size: -
D: -
V: TRBV20-1
length: 10
CDR3: CSARDNEQYF
DNA: TGCAGTGCTAGAGATAACGAGCAGTACTTC

J: TRBJ2-5
size: once
D: TRBD2
V: TRBV27
length: 15
CDR3: CASSLGRGGAETQYF
DNA: TGTGCCAGCAGTTTAGGTCGGGGGGGAGCGGAGACCCAGTACTTC

J: TRBJ2-1
size: once
D: TRBD2
V: TRBV7-2
length: 15
CDR3: CASSLALAGHNEQFF
DNA: TGTGCCAGCAGCTTAGCCCTAGCGGGGCACAATGAGCAGTTCTTC

J: TRBJ1-6
size: -
D: -
V: TRBV28
length: 18
CDR3: CASSPGAGARSYNSPLHF
DNA: TGTGCCAGCAGTCCAGGGGCTGGAGCTCGCTCCTATAATTCACCCCTCCACTTT

J: TRBJ1-6
size: -
D: TRBD1
V: TRBV2
length: 15
CDR3: CASSLQGATNSPLHF
DNA: TGTGCCAGCAGTCTTCAGGGGGCTACTAATTCACCCCTCCACTTT

J: TRBJ2-1
size: -
D: -
V: TRBV11-2
length: 14
CDR3: CASSLETAYNEQFF
DNA: TGTGCCAGCAGCTTAGAGACTGCGTACAATGAGCAGTTCTTC

J: TRBJ2-7
size: -
D: TRBD2
V: TRBV2
length: 16
CDR3: CASRWGLAGGGHEQYF
DNA: TGTGCCAGCAGGTGGGGACTAGCGGGAGGAGGGCACGAGCAGTACTTC

J: TRBJ2-6
size: once
D: TRBD1
V: TRBV13
length: 19
CDR3: CASSSISGTGGPGANVLTF
DNA: TGTGCCAGCAGCTCGATCTCCGGGACAGGGGGTCCTGGGGCCAACGTCCTGACTTTC

J: TRBJ2-6
size: -
D: -
V: TRBV5-1
length: 15
CDR3: CASSSGRSGANVLTF
DNA: TGCGCCAGCAGCTCAGGCCGCTCTGGGGCCAACGTCCTGACTTTC

J: TRBJ1-4
size: -
D: -
V: TRBV5-1
length: 15
CDR3: CASSLDGGRNEKLFF
DNA: TGCGCCAGCAGCTTGGACGGGGGGAGAAATGAAAAACTGTTTTTT

J: TRBJ1-4
size: -
D: -
V: TRBV28
length: 14
CDR3: CASSLGGGGGKLFF
DNA: TGTGCCAGCAGCCTGGGAGGGGGTGGGGGAAAACTGTTTTTT

J: TRBJ1-5
size: -
D: -
V: TRBV2
length: 15
CDR3: CASMRDIYSNQPQHF
DNA: TGTGCCAGCATGAGGGACATTTATAGCAATCAGCCCCAGCATTTT

J: TRBJ2-1
size: once
D: TRBD2
V: TRBV7-9
length: 16
CDR3: CASRSSGTYSYNEQFF
DNA: TGTGCCAGCAGGAGTAGCGGGACTTACTCCTACAATGAGCAGTTCTTC

J: TRBJ2-2
size: -
D: -
V: TRBV21-1
length: 15
CDR3: CARLDRVSSTGELFF
DNA: TGTGCCAGGTTGGACAGGGTTTCGAGCACCGGGGAGCTGTTTTTT

J: TRBJ2-2
size: -
D: TRBD2
V: TRBV11-2
length: 14
CDR3: CASSELAGTGELFF
DNA: TGTGCCAGCAGCGAACTAGCGGGCACCGGGGAGCTGTTTTTT

J: TRBJ2-1
size: -
D: -
V: TRBV7-9
length: 14
CDR3: CASSLSSSYNEQFF
DNA: TGTGCCAGCAGCTTAAGTAGCTCCTACAATGAGCAGTTCTTC

J: TRBJ2-2
size: once
D: TRBD2
V: TRBV7-9
length: 16
CDR3: CASSSGLAGITGELFF
DNA: TGTGCCAGCAGCTCGGGACTAGCGGGGATCACCGGGGAGCTGTTTTTT

J: TRBJ1-6
size: -
D: -
V: TRBV7-9
length: 14
CDR3: CSSSHSGNFSPLHF
DNA: TGTTCCAGCAGCCACAGCGGGAATTTTTCACCCCTCCACTTT

J: TRBJ2-2
size: -
D: -
V: TRBV11-1
length: 14
CDR3: CASSPLRGTGELFF
DNA: TGTGCCAGCAGCCCCCTGCGGGGCACCGGGGAGCTGTTTTTT

J: TRBJ2-3
size: -
D: -
V: TRBV14
length: 12
CDR3: CASSPRADTQYF
DNA: TGTGCCAGCAGCCCTCGGGCAGATACGCAGTATTTT

J: TRBJ1-5
size: -
D: TRBD1
V: TRBV7-6
length: 13
CDR3: CASSPTGVQPQHF
DNA: TGTGCCAGCAGCCCTACAGGGGTGCAGCCCCAGCATTTT